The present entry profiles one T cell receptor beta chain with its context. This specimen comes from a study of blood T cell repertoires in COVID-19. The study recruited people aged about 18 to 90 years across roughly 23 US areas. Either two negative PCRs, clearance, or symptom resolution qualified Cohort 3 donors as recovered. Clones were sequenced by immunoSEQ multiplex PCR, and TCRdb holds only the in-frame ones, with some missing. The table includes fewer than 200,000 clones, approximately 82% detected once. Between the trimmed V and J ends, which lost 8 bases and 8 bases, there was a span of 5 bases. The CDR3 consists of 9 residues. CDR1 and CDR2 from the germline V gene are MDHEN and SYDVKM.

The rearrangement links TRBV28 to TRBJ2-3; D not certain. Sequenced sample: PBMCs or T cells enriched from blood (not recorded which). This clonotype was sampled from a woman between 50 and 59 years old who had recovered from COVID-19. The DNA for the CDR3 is TGTGCCAGCGGCTCTACGCAGTATTTT. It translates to CASGSTQYF.